Presented here are 8 T cell receptor beta chains from one specimen sequenced in a study of Graves' ophthalmopathy and Graves' hyperthyroidism. Using RNA transcripts, the TCR beta CDR3 regions were amplified. First-round RT-PCR employed HTBI primers, with a second-round multiplex PCR after it. TCRdb ran MiXCR on the multiplex PCR reads and lists one entry per CDR3 protein. Of a few hundred thousand distinct CDR3 sequences in the sample, roughly a sixth are singletons; the top ten hold 2.4%. The sequenced sample consisted of peripheral blood. The receptor source for this set is an adult woman with stable Graves' hyperthyroidism.

This clonotype was recorded at least ten times. The chain is built from TRBV6-1 and TRBJ1-5; no firm D call. The V and J ends lost 3 bases and 9 bases respectively, with 12 bases between them. Germline values: CDR1 MNHNS, CDR2 SASEGT. CDR3 size: 13 residues. This chain's CDR3 is CASSDFGVGPQHF. CDR3 nucleotides: TGTGCCAGCAGTGATTTTGGGGTTGGGCCCCAGCATTTT.

This clonotype was seen ten or more times. The chain couples TRBV6-2 or TRBV6-3 to TRBJ2-7; TRBD2 aligns across 10 bases. The CDR3 extends over 15 amino acids. Germline trimming cut 5 bases from V and 9 bases from J; bases unmatched to any gene: 13. The germline CDR1 and CDR2 sequences are MNHEY and SVGEGT. CDR3 DNA: TGTGCCAGCAGTCCGTCGACTAGCGGGCGAACCGGGCAGTACTTC. The encoded protein is CASSPSTSGRTGQYF.

This clonotype was picked up many times. The rearrangement joins TRBV28 to TRBJ2-7, with 10 bases fitting TRBD1. The CDR3 has 17 amino acids. Trimming cost V 3 bases and J 3 bases; bases outside gene matches: 11. Germline CDR1 reads MDHEN; CDR2 reads SYDVKM. The CDR3 DNA is TGTGCCAGCAGTTTTTATCCGACAGGGGGCAGGGACTACGAGCAGTACTTC. This translates into CASSFYPTGGRDYEQYF.

The chain uses TRBV3-1 and TRBJ1-1, with 7 bases aligning to TRBD1. Germline V gene sequence: CDR1 LGHDT, CDR2 YNNKEL (reference sequence). V shed 3 bases and J 8 bases; nucleotides not matched to a gene: 3. The CDR3 sequence is 12 residues long. Here the CDR3 reads CASSHVTGEAFF. CDR3 sequence (DNA): TGTGCCAGCAGCCACGTGACAGGGGAAGCTTTCTTT.

This clonotype was found many times. The chain employs TRBV9 and TRBJ2-4, with 7 bases that match TRBD2. The V and J ends lost 4 bases and 0 bases, in that order; junction bases with no gene match: 7. CDR3 length equals 16 residues. Germline V gene data show CDR1 as SGDLS and CDR2 as YYNGEE. This CDR3 is CASSSYGEGAKNIQYF. The CDR3 nucleotides read TGTGCCAGCAGCAGCTACGGGGAGGGAGCCAAAAACATTCAGTACTTC.

This clonotype occurred many times. The J gene is TRBJ1-1, the V gene TRBV10-1; TRBD1 aligns across 8 bases. The CDR3 loop spans 18 amino acids. The germline gives CDR1 WNHNN, CDR2 SYGVQD (reference sequence). The V gene end was trimmed by 2 bases and the J gene end by 4 bases; junction bases not matched to a gene: 15. CDR3 bases: TGCGCCAGCAGTGAGGGTGGGACAGGCTTCCCCCTGAGCACTGAAGCTTTCTTT. Its protein is CASSEGGTGFPLSTEAFF.

The chain carries TRBV20-1 and TRBJ1-5; 7 positions agree with TRBD1. J was trimmed by 0 bases and V by 0 bases; bases with no gene match: 11. Germline CDR1 DFQATT, CDR2 SNEGSKA (reference sequence). The CDR3 consists of 18 residues. CDR3 loop: CSAREVYQGDYSNQPQHF. CDR3 nucleotides: TGCAGTGCTAGAGAGGTTTACCAGGGGGATTATAGCAATCAGCCCCAGCATTTT.

The rearrangement uses TRBV11-2 and TRBJ1-1; maybe TRBD1 (5 bases). Germline CDR1 reads SGHAT; CDR2 reads FQNNGV. V was trimmed by 5 bases and J by 8 bases, leaving 12 bases between them. The CDR3 covers 12 residues. In DNA, the CDR3 is TGTGCCAGCAGCCACGACAGCCCAGAAGCTTTCTTT. Protein: CASSHDSPEAFF.